Sequencing of this TCR beta chain was carried out in a study of T cells in tuberculosis. About the study: IGRA-negative adolescents, IGRA-positive adolescents with latent tuberculosis and adults with active tuberculosis formed this South African cohort.

A word on this clone: Its antigen remains unknown.

The study's findings and limits: Shorter CDR3-alpha in active tuberculosis partly drove smaller distances. GMM-specific TCRs were nearer to active tuberculosis alpha repertoires, suggesting expansion.

J was trimmed by 1 base and V by 0 bases; bases with no gene match: 3. This CDR3 is 15 amino acids long. CDR1 GTSNPN and CDR2 SVGIG come from the germline V gene (reference sequence). Each donor contributed about 110,000 T cells on average, unsorted. Clones were sequenced by immunoSEQ multiplex PCR, and TCRdb holds only the in-frame ones, with some missing. Of about 34,000 clones listed, approximately 93% are singletons. This receptor was identified in a donor aged 10 to 29 with latent tuberculosis or without tuberculosis infection. The chain uses TRBV30 and TRBJ1-1; 9 bases match TRBD1. Input material: PBMCs. The CDR3 loop reads CAWSVKDRGNTEAFF. DNA of the CDR3: TGTGCCTGGAGTGTAAAGGACAGGGGGAACACTGAAGCTTTCTTT.